What follows are 9 T cell receptor beta chains derived from one specimen sequenced in a study of multiple sclerosis patients with progressive multifocal leukoencephalopathy. Time point specified: time of PML onset. TCRdb keeps only in-frame clones here, not all; method: immunoSEQ multiplex PCR. The sample contains roughly 34,000 clones, approximately 84% of which appear only once. Material: PBMCs, obtained from a patient treated with natalizumab. These receptors were collected from a human donor with progressive multifocal leukoencephalopathy.

The V call is TRBV9, the J call TRBJ2-1; the match to TRBD2 covers 13 bases. CDR1 and CDR2 from the germline V gene are SGDLS and YYNGEE. The CDR3 length is 16 residues. J lost 7 bases, V lost 3 bases, and 7 bases had no gene match. The CDR3, as DNA: TGTGCCAGCAGCGGTCAACTAGCGGGAGGGCCGAATGAGCAGTTCTTC. Its translation: CASSGQLAGGPNEQFF.

The rearrangement uses TRBV19 and TRBJ2-1, with D possibly matching TRBD1 (7 bases). CDR1 and CDR2 from the germline V gene are LNHDA and SQIVND (reference sequence). The CDR3 extends over 14 amino acids. Deletions cut 5 bases from V and 5 bases from J, with 13 bases between. DNA of the CDR3: TGTGCCAGTAGTGACCAGGGGGGAAACAATGAGCAGTTCTTC. This encodes CASSDQGGNNEQFF.

V is TRBV2 and J is TRBJ2-7; 9 nucleotides match TRBD1. The CDR3 length is 14 residues. The germline gives CDR1 SNHLY, CDR2 FYNNEI. V dropped 4 bases and J dropped 6; count of bases not matched to a gene: 7. The CDR3 spells CASSVYDRGGEQYF. CDR3 DNA: TGTGCCAGCAGTGTGTACGACAGGGGGGGCGAGCAGTACTTC.

This chain uses TRBV4-3 with TRBJ2-7, with unresolved D. Germline V gives CDR1 LGHNA, CDR2 YSLEER. V lost 0 bases and J lost 1, with 7 bases in between. This CDR3 region has 14 residues. In DNA form, the CDR3 reads TGCGCCAGCAGCCAAGATCCCCAATCCTACGAGCAGTACTTC. Amino acids: CASSQDPQSYEQYF.

The chain is built from TRBV6-1 and TRBJ2-3; D possibly corresponds to TRBD2 (5 bases). The germline V gene has CDR1 MNHNS and CDR2 SASEGT. This CDR3 is built from 11 residues. Trimming took 10 bases from V and 10 from J, leaving 15 bases between them. In DNA form, the CDR3 reads TGTGCCACCCAAAATCCACTAGCGCAGTATTTT. It yields the protein CATQNPLAQYF.

V and J are TRBV5-5 and TRBJ1-1, with D tentatively TRBD1 (5 bases). The germline gives CDR1 SGHKS, CDR2 YYEKEE (reference sequence). The germline V and J ends were trimmed by 0 bases and 6 bases, with 9 bases remaining between them. The CDR3 covers 13 residues. Here the CDR3 reads CASSLVGTPEAFF. In DNA form, the CDR3 reads TGTGCCAGCAGCTTGGTCGGGACCCCTGAAGCTTTCTTT.

V is TRBV30 and J is TRBJ1-3, with 7 bases lining up with TRBD1. The junction had 2 bases not matched to a gene; V was cut back by 3 bases and J by 0 bases. Germline CDR1 reads GTSNPN; CDR2 reads SVGIG (reference sequence). The CDR3 extends over 14 amino acids. The DNA of the CDR3 is TGTGCCTGGAGGCCAGGGGGCTCTGGAAACACCATATATTTT. As protein: CAWRPGGSGNTIYF.

V gene TRBV4-2 combines with J gene TRBJ2-2, with D perhaps TRBD1 or TRBD2 (5 bases each). V was cut by 4 bases and J by 1 base, with 16 bases left in between. The germline V gene encodes CDR1 LGHNA and CDR2 YNFKEQ. CDR3 length equals 17 residues. The CDR3 here is CASSPLYEGRNTGELFF. CDR3 DNA: TGTGCCAGCAGCCCCCTTTACGAGGGGAGGAACACCGGGGAGCTGTTTTTT.

This sequence joins TRBV15 and TRBJ1-4; D not resolved. V dropped 4 bases and J dropped 0 bases, with 9 bases sitting between them. The CDR3 contains 15 residues. CDR1 is LNHNV, CDR2 YYDKDF, per germline (reference sequence). For the CDR3, the DNA is TGTGCCACCAGCACTGACGGTGCAACTAATGAAAAACTGTTTTTT. Amino acid sequence: CATSTDGATNEKLFF.